This is a list of T cell receptor beta chains from one sample in a study of OX40 agonist ivuxolimab in advanced cancers. The repertoire was sequenced with immunoSEQ multiplex PCR; TCRdb's copy has only in-frame clones and lacks some. The sample consists of roughly 90,000 clones, under 95% of them appearing once. The material sequenced was CD4+ or CD8+ T cells sorted from blood, taken in a trial of the OX40 agonist ivuxolimab. These TCRs come from an adult with an advanced solid tumor such as melanoma, head and neck, liver or kidney cancer. Each CDR3 is given with its conserved first and last residue. A D gene is named only where the DNA matches it firmly. Size values are once, few and many counts, or a class for expanded clones, and some rows have none.

TRBJ2-7 | NA | 16 | TRBD1 | TRBV18 | CASSPALRGSTYEQYF | TGTGCCAGCTCACCCGCCCTCAGGGGGTCAACCTACGAGCAGTACTTC
TRBJ1-1 | NA | 17 | NA | TRBV28 | CASSLSGAGRMNTEAFF | TGTGCCAGCAGTTTATCCGGGGCAGGGCGCATGAACACTGAAGCTTTCTTT
TRBJ2-3 | NA | 16 | TRBD1 | TRBV27 | CASSPHPGGSTDTQYF | TGTGCCAGCAGTCCCCATCCAGGGGGCTCGACAGATACGCAGTATTTT
TRBJ1-2 | few | 11 | NA | TRBV2 | CASSPEFGYTF | TGTGCCAGCAGTCCCGAGTTTGGCTACACCTTC
TRBJ2-5 | NA | 12 | NA | TRBV18 | CASSPETETQYF | TGTGCCAGCTCACCAGAAACGGAGACCCAGTACTTC
TRBJ2-2 | NA | 16 | TRBD2 | TRBV10-1 | CASSERLAGAGGELFF | TGCGCCAGCAGTGAGAGACTAGCGGGAGCTGGCGGGGAGCTGTTTTTT
TRBJ2-3 | NA | 15 | NA | TRBV11-2 | CASRNWAGSTDTQYF | TGTGCCAGCAGAAACTGGGCGGGTAGCACAGATACGCAGTATTTT
TRBJ1-5 | NA | 14 | NA | TRBV6-5 | CASSLGWGNQPQHF | TGTGCCAGCAGTCTTGGCTGGGGGAATCAGCCCCAGCATTTT
TRBJ2-7 | NA | 14 | NA | TRBV4-3 | CASSQDWDSHEQYF | TGCGCCAGCAGCCAAGATTGGGATAGCCACGAGCAGTACTTC
TRBJ2-4 | NA | 14 | NA | TRBV4-1 | CASSEVTQENIQYF | TGCGCCAGCAGCGAGGTTACACAGGAAAACATTCAGTACTTC
TRBJ2-5 | NA | 15 | TRBD2 | TRBV4-3 | CASGQVSGGQETQYF | TGCGCCAGCGGCCAAGTTAGCGGGGGGCAAGAGACCCAGTACTTC
TRBJ1-1 | NA | 16 | TRBD1 | TRBV15 | CATSRFPPGGNTEAFF | TGTGCCACCAGCAGATTTCCCCCAGGGGGGAACACTGAAGCTTTCTTT
TRBJ2-2 | NA | 11 | NA | TRBV28 | CASSLVGELFF | TGTGCCAGCAGTTTGGTGGGGGAGCTGTTTTTT
TRBJ2-3 | NA | 16 | NA | TRBV7-2 | CASSASRDSYTDTQYF | TGTGCCAGCAGCGCGTCCCGGGACTCTTACACAGATACGCAGTATTTT
TRBJ1-2 | NA | 14 | NA | TRBV5-5 | CASSLVERNYGYTF | TGTGCCAGCAGCTTGGTCGAACGGAACTATGGCTACACCTTC
TRBJ2-3 | NA | 14 | TRBD1 | TRBV7-7 | CASSQTGTADTQYF | TGTGCCAGCAGCCAGACAGGGACCGCAGATACGCAGTATTTT
TRBJ2-5 | NA | 14 | NA | TRBV7-2 | CASSISWVGETQYF | TGTGCCAGCAGTATATCATGGGTTGGGGAGACCCAGTACTTC
TRBJ2-1 | NA | 17 | NA | TRBV30 | CAWRSRKGDRVYNEQFF | TGTGCCTGGAGATCGAGAAAAGGGGACCGTGTATACAATGAGCAGTTCTTC
TRBJ2-7 | NA | 16 | NA | TRBV5-1 | CASSSSQPGSFYEQYF | TGCGCCAGCAGCTCCAGTCAGCCGGGGAGTTTCTACGAGCAGTACTTC
TRBJ2-1 | once | 13 | NA | TRBV25-1 | CATVGWAKGEQFF | TGTGCCACCGTCGGCTGGGCGAAGGGGGAGCAGTTCTTC
TRBJ2-1 | NA | 15 | TRBD1 | TRBV7-2 | CASSRRTGSYNEQFF | TGTGCCAGCAGCCGTCGGACAGGGAGCTACAATGAGCAGTTCTTC
TRBJ1-5 | NA | 15 | NA | TRBV5-1 | CASSFSGGFDQPQHF | TGCGCCAGCAGCTTCAGCGGGGGGTTCGATCAGCCCCAGCATTTT
TRBJ1-5 | NA | 13 | NA | TRBV6-1 | CASSDGMNQPQHF | TGTGCCAGCAGTGACGGGATGAATCAGCCCCAGCATTTT
TRBJ2-1 | NA | 12 | NA | TRBV28 | CASSLTANEQFF | TGTGCCAGCAGTTTAACCGCCAATGAGCAGTTCTTC
TRBJ2-5 | NA | 13 | NA | TRBV7-3 | CASSLKWGETQYF | TGTGCCAGCAGCTTAAAATGGGGAGAGACCCAGTACTTC
TRBJ1-1 | NA | 14 | NA | TRBV7-8 | CASSLGHQGTEAFF | TGTGCCAGCAGCTTAGGACACCAGGGGACTGAAGCTTTCTTT
TRBJ1-3 | NA | 15 | NA | TRBV28 | CASSAGTHSGNTIYF | TGTGCCAGCAGTGCCGGGACACACTCTGGAAACACCATATATTTT
TRBJ1-2 | NA | 14 | NA | TRBV7-2 | CASSLAGHIYGYTF | TGTGCCAGCAGCTTAGCCGGACACATCTATGGCTACACCTTC
TRBJ2-6 | NA | 16 | NA | TRBV5-4 | CASSWEISSGANVLTF | TGTGCCAGCAGCTGGGAGATCAGCTCTGGGGCCAACGTCCTGACTTTC
TRBJ1-2 | NA | 14 | NA | TRBV18 | CASSPAGARYGYTF | TGTGCCAGCTCACCGGCCGGAGCGAGGTATGGCTACACCTTC
TRBJ2-2 | NA | 16 | NA | TRBV15 | CATQTSGAANTGELFF | TGTGCCACCCAAACAAGCGGAGCCGCGAACACCGGGGAGCTGTTTTTT
TRBJ1-6 | once | 13 | NA | TRBV10-1 | CASSAQREKPLHF | TGCGCCAGCAGTGCTCAAAGGGAAAAGCCCCTCCACTTT
TRBJ2-1 | NA | 14 | TRBD2 | TRBV7-6 | CASSTLLAGVEQFF | TGTGCCAGCAGCACCCTTCTAGCGGGAGTTGAGCAGTTCTTC
TRBJ2-2 | once | 17 | TRBD2 | TRBV7-2 | CASSPPRTSANTGELFF | TGTGCCAGCAGCCCCCCCCGGACTAGCGCGAACACCGGGGAGCTGTTTTTT
TRBJ1-5 | once | 15 | TRBD1 | TRBV6-6 | CASSYPGQGYQPQHF | TGTGCCAGCAGTTACCCTGGACAGGGCTATCAGCCCCAGCATTTT